Below are 17 T cell receptor beta chains sequenced from a single sample in a study of T cells in Graves' hyperthyroidism and ophthalmopathy. RNA transcripts served as the template for amplifying TCR beta CDR3 regions. HTBI primers were employed in a first-round RT-PCR of the TCR CDR3. TCRdb reanalysed the multiplex PCR reads using MiXCR and keeps one entry per CDR3 protein. The profile shows about 540,000 distinct CDR3 sequences, around 45% of them singletons. Specimen: peripheral blood or thyroid tissue (not recorded which). Receptor source: a woman aged 18 to 35 with Graves' hyperthyroidism.

The table lists this clonotype with many counts. This sequence joins TRBV29-1 and TRBJ1-2; unclear D gene. This CDR3 contains 11 residues. Germline V gives CDR1 SQVTM, CDR2 ANQGSEA. The V gene lost 4 bases and the J gene lost 8 bases, with 11 bases spanning the gap. The CDR3 region has the DNA TGCAGCGTTGTTGGCCCTCAGGGCTACACCTTC. This sequence encodes CSVVGPQGYTF.

The chain joins TRBV2 to TRBJ1-1, with D possibly TRBD1 on 6 matching bases. From germline, CDR1 is SNHLY and CDR2 FYNNEI. The CDR3 runs 15 residues. V was clipped by 5 bases and J by 1 base, with 14 bases between them. The CDR3 DNA sequence: TGTGCCAGCAGTTTCGTGGGGGCCGGGAACACTGAAGCTTTCTTT. Translated: CASSFVGAGNTEAFF.

About this clonotype itself: A read error is possible here, since a much larger clone lies one base away. The V and J genes are TRBV7-3 and TRBJ1-1, with D uncertain. V lost 2 bases and J lost 5, with 9 bases in between. Per germline, CDR1 SGHTA and CDR2 FQGTGA. The CDR3 contains 13 residues. The CDR3 bases are TGTGCCAGCAGCTTACGGGGTATGACTGAAGCTTTCTTT. Translated, it gives CASSLRGMTEAFF. Full variable domain (remainder filled in from reference TRBV7-3 and TRBJ1-1): GAGVSQTPSNKVTEKGKYVELRCDPISGHTALYWYRQSLGQGPEFLIYFQGTGAADDSGLPNDRFFAVRPEGSVSTLKIQRTERGDSAVYLCASSLRGMTEAFFGQGTRLTVV.

Turning to this clonotype: The junction does not match germline at one end; this may be a read error. The gene calls are TRBV5-1 and TRBJ1-1; 7 bases are a match to TRBD1. This CDR3 has 15 residues. Looked up from germline, CDR1 is SGHRS and CDR2 is YFSETQ. As DNA, the CDR3 is TGCGCCAGCAGCTCCACAGGGGTGGAGAACACTGGAGCTTTCTTT. Protein sequence: CASSSTGVENTGAFF.

The chain is built from TRBV7-9 and TRBJ1-2; no clear D gene. Between the trimmed V and J ends, which lost 4 bases and 8 bases, there was a span of 14 bases. The CDR3 runs 13 residues. Germline V gene sequence: CDR1 SEHNR, CDR2 FQNEAQ (reference sequence). The CDR3, as DNA: TGTGCCAGCAGCTCCATCCAAGCTAGGGGCTACACCTTC. Translated, it gives CASSSIQARGYTF. Complete variable domain (other parts from reference TRBV7-9 and TRBJ1-2): DTGVSQNPRHKITKRGQNVTFRCDPISEHNRLYWYRQTLGQGPEFLTYFQNEAQLEKSRLLSDRFSAERPKGSFSTLEIQRTEQGDSAMYLCASSSIQARGYTFGSGTRLTVV.

This clonotype has more than one count but fewer than ten. The rearrangement uses TRBV2 and TRBJ1-1, with D maybe TRBD1 (5 bases). Germline V gene data show CDR1 as SNHLY and CDR2 as FYNNEI. Trimming removed 6 bases from V and 8 bases from J, with 16 bases in between. The CDR3 covers 13 residues. CDR3 nucleotide sequence: TGTGCCAGCAGGGAGGGACGAGCGAAGGAAGCTTTCTTT. The encoded protein is CASREGRAKEAFF.

This clonotype was seen at least ten times. The V call is TRBV20-1, the J call TRBJ1-2, with D tentatively TRBD1 (6 bases). The CDR3 runs to 12 residues. Trimming pared 6 bases from V and 3 bases from J, leaving 11 bases between. The germline V gene has CDR1 DFQATT and CDR2 SNEGSKA (reference sequence). CDR3 sequence: CSARTEYYGYTF. The CDR3 bases are TGCAGTGCGAGGACAGAATACTATGGCTACACCTTC.

As concerns this clonotype: At one of its ends the junction is not consistent with the germline gene, which may arise from a read error. V gene TRBV20-1 combines with J gene TRBJ2-1; 8 nucleotides agree with TRBD2. Germline V gene sequence: CDR1 DFQATT, CDR2 SNEGSKA (reference sequence). This CDR3 is 14 amino acids long. CDR3 DNA: TGCAGTGCTCCGGGGGGGACATCCTTCAATGAGCAGTTCTTC. Its protein product is CSAPGGTSFNEQFF.

This rearrangement joins TRBV10-3 to TRBJ2-5; the D gene is possibly TRBD1 (5 bases). The germline V gene encodes CDR1 ENHRY and CDR2 SYGVKD. Trimming pared 3 bases from V and 5 bases from J, leaving 13 bases between. CDR3 size: 14 residues. Written as DNA, the CDR3 is TGTGCCATCAGTGATGAAGGGGTTGGCGAGACCCAGTACTTC. Translated: CAISDEGVGETQYF.

The chain carries TRBV5-1 and TRBJ2-2; 8 nucleotides agree with TRBD1. In germline, CDR1 is SGHRS, CDR2 YFSETQ. The CDR3 is 16 residues long. The J segment lost 0 bases and the V segment lost 2 bases, leaving 3 bases of the junction unmatched. CDR3 residues: CASSFLGQANTGELFF. The CDR3 DNA reads TGCGCCAGCAGCTTTCTGGGACAGGCGAACACCGGGGAGCTGTTTTTT. The complete variable domain, with remaining parts taken from reference TRBV5-1 and TRBJ2-2, reads KAGVTQTPRYLIKTRGQQVTLSCSPISGHRSVSWYQQTPGQGLQFLFEYFSETQRNKGNFPGRFSGRQFSNSRSEMNVSTLELGDSALYLCASSFLGQANTGELFFGEGSRLTVL.

This clonotype was picked up many times. The chain has TRBV7-6 and TRBJ2-6; weak D call: TRBD1 (5 bases). V lost 0 bases and J lost 4, with 10 bases in between. Germline V CDR1 and CDR2: SGHVS, FNYEAQ. CDR3 length: 16 amino acids. In DNA, the CDR3 is TGTGCCAGCAGCTTAGCGGTCAGGGCCGGGGCCAACGTCCTGACTTTC. Its protein is CASSLAVRAGANVLTF.

The genes are TRBV29-1 and TRBJ1-1; 9 bases line up with TRBD1. Germline-derived CDR1 and CDR2 are SQVTM and ANQGSEA. The CDR3 contains 12 residues. The CDR3 reads CRPGTGWTEAFF. The CDR3, as DNA: TGCAGACCTGGGACAGGGTGGACTGAAGCTTTCTTT. Supplemented by reference TRBV29-1 and TRBJ1-1, the full variable domain reads SAVISQKPSRDICQRGTSLTIQCQVDSQVTMMFWYRQQPGQSLTLIATANQGSEATYESGFVIDKFPISRPNLTFSTLTVSNMSPEDSSIYLCRPGTGWTEAFFGQGTRLTVV.

This chain uses TRBV7-2 with TRBJ1-1, with TRBD1 as a possible D gene (5 bases). This CDR3 comprises 13 residues. With 5 bases removed from V and 7 bases from J, the gap between germline ends came to 14 bases. Germline V gives CDR1 SGHTA, CDR2 FQGNSA. The chain's CDR3 is CASSPGRTGEAFF. The CDR3 DNA is TGTGCCAGCAGCCCGGGACGGACCGGTGAAGCTTTCTTT.

The CDR3 DNA sequence: TGTGCCAGCAGTCTGGACCGGATTACCTACGAGCAGTACTTC. It codes for CASSLDRITYEQYF. V gene TRBV7-9 combines with J gene TRBJ2-7, with D hard to call. The V end was cut by 6 bases, the J end by 2 bases, with 14 bases between. Per germline, CDR1 SEHNR and CDR2 FQNEAQ (reference sequence). There are 14 residues in the CDR3. The full variable domain, completed using reference TRBV7-9 and TRBJ2-7, is DTGVSQNPRHKITKRGQNVTFRCDPISEHNRLYWYRQTLGQGPEFLTYFQNEAQLEKSRLLSDRFSAERPKGSFSTLEIQRTEQGDSAMYLCASSLDRITYEQYFGPGTRLTVT.

In regard to this clonotype: This could be a read error, since a much larger clone is one nucleotide away. The chain has TRBV24-1 and TRBJ2-7, with TRBD1 matching 8 bases. CDR1 and CDR2 (germline): KGHDR, SFDVKD. The CDR3 has 15 residues. The CDR3 spells CAASDWGTGGYEQYF. DNA for the CDR3: TGTGCCGCCAGTGATTGGGGGACAGGCGGCTACGAGCAGTACTTC.

This clonotype has a count of ten or more. The rearrangement links TRBV2 to TRBJ1-2; a weak D match, TRBD1 (5 bases). Germline values: CDR1 SNHLY, CDR2 FYNNEI. Between the trimmed V and J ends, which lost 2 bases and 3 bases, there was a span of 10 bases. This CDR3 spans 14 amino acids. CDR3 sequence reads: CASSENRIYYGYTF. Written as DNA, the CDR3 is TGTGCCAGCAGTGAAAACAGGATCTACTATGGCTACACCTTC.

At least ten counts were recorded for this clonotype. The chain recombines TRBV7-3 with TRBJ1-5; maybe TRBD1 (5 bases). V shed 4 bases and J shed 3 bases, with 13 bases lying between them. Germline V CDR1 and CDR2: SGHTA, FQGTGA. The CDR3 spans 15 residues. The CDR3 region is CASSSPGTVNQPQHF. CDR3 nucleotides: TGTGCCAGCAGCTCTCCCGGGACGGTCAATCAGCCCCAGCATTTT.